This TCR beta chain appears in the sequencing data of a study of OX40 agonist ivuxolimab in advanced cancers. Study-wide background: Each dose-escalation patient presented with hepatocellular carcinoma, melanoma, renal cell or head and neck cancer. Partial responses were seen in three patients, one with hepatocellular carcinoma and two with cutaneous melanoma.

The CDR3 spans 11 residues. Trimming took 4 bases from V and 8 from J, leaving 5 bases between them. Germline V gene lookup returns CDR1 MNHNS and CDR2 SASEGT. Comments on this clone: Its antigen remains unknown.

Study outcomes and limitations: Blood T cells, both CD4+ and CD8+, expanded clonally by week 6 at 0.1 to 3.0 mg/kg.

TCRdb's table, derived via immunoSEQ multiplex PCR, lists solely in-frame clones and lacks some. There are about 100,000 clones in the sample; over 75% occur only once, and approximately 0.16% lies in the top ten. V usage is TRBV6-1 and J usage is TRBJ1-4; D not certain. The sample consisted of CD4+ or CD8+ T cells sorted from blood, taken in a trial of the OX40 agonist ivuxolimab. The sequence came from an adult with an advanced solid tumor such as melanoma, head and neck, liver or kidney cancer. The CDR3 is CASSAMEKLFF. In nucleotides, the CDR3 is TGTGCCAGCAGTGCAATGGAAAAACTGTTTTTT.